Listed below are T cell receptor beta chains from one sample, sequenced in a study of T cells in Graves' hyperthyroidism and ophthalmopathy. TCRdb analysed the multiplex PCR reads with MiXCR anew, one entry per CDR3 protein. The table has roughly 510,000 distinct CDR3 sequences, around 21% seen once; the top ten hold more than 20%. Input material: blood. The source is a man between 18 and 35 years old with Graves' hyperthyroidism. CDR3s include the opening cysteine and the closing phenylalanine or tryptophan. The order of the fields is D gene, V gene, clone size, J gene, CDR3 DNA, CDR3 protein. The D gene is left open where the match is weak. Clone size is given for some rows only: seen once, a few or many times, or a class if the clone is expanded.

D gene: NA
V gene: TRBV19
clone size: many
J gene: TRBJ2-2
CDR3 DNA: TGTGCCAGTAGTATCATGGCGGGGTGGAACACCGGGGAGCTGTTTTTT
CDR3 protein: CASSIMAGWNTGELFF

D gene: TRBD2
V gene: TRBV9
clone size: NA
J gene: TRBJ2-2
CDR3 DNA: TGTGCCAGCAGCGAGCCCGGGGGGATAAACACCGGGGAGCTGTTTTTT
CDR3 protein: CASSEPGGINTGELFF

D gene: NA
V gene: TRBV6-2/TRBV6-3
clone size: many
J gene: TRBJ1-1
CDR3 DNA: TGTGCCAGCAGTTACTCGATACCAGGTAGCTCCATGAACACTGAAGCTTTCTTT
CDR3 protein: CASSYSIPGSSMNTEAFF

D gene: NA
V gene: TRBV7-8
clone size: many
J gene: TRBJ2-7
CDR3 DNA: TGTGCCAGCAGCTCGGGCAGGGCCGGAGCCCCTGGTGAGCAGTACTTC
CDR3 protein: CASSSGRAGAPGEQYF

D gene: NA
V gene: TRBV4-1
clone size: NA
J gene: TRBJ2-2
CDR3 DNA: TGCGCCAGCGCCCTGGGCGACACCGGGGAGCTGTTTTTT
CDR3 protein: CASALGDTGELFF

D gene: TRBD1
V gene: TRBV28
clone size: NA
J gene: TRBJ2-7
CDR3 DNA: TGTGCCAGCAAGGGGGCAGGACGACCCTACGAGCAGTACTTC
CDR3 protein: CASKGAGRPYEQYF

D gene: NA
V gene: TRBV15
clone size: many
J gene: TRBJ2-7
CDR3 DNA: TGTGCCACCAGCAGAGGGGGAGGCAGGGACCCCTACGAGCAGTACTTC
CDR3 protein: CATSRGGGRDPYEQYF

D gene: TRBD1
V gene: TRBV3-1
clone size: NA
J gene: TRBJ2-2
CDR3 DNA: TGTGCCAGCAGCCCCAGGACAGGGGAAACCGGGGAGCTGTTTTTT
CDR3 protein: CASSPRTGETGELFF

D gene: NA
V gene: TRBV7-6
clone size: many
J gene: TRBJ1-1
CDR3 DNA: TGTGCCAGCAGCCACGGGATAGACACTGAAGCTTTCTTT
CDR3 protein: CASSHGIDTEAFF

D gene: NA
V gene: TRBV6-1
clone size: many
J gene: TRBJ1-1
CDR3 DNA: TGTGCCAGCAGTGAAATGACTGCCTCCCTTTCTGAAGCTTTCTTT
CDR3 protein: CASSEMTASLSEAFF

D gene: NA
V gene: TRBV29-1
clone size: many
J gene: TRBJ1-1
CDR3 DNA: TGCAGCGTTGACTTGGGCACTGAAGCTTTCTTT
CDR3 protein: CSVDLGTEAFF

D gene: NA
V gene: TRBV6-1
clone size: many
J gene: TRBJ1-1
CDR3 DNA: TGTGCCAGCGGGAAGACTGAAGCTTTCTTT
CDR3 protein: CASGKTEAFF

D gene: TRBD1
V gene: TRBV30
clone size: many
J gene: TRBJ1-5
CDR3 DNA: TGTGCCTGGAGTGCGGACAGGGTAGGTTTGCAGCCCCAGCATTTT
CDR3 protein: CAWSADRVGLQPQHF

D gene: NA
V gene: TRBV7-9
clone size: many
J gene: TRBJ1-1
CDR3 DNA: TGTGCCAGCAGCTTAGAGGTTTTAAGCGAAGCTTTCTTT
CDR3 protein: CASSLEVLSEAFF

D gene: TRBD1
V gene: TRBV28
clone size: many
J gene: TRBJ1-1
CDR3 DNA: TGTGCCAGCAGTCAGACAGGGGGGCTGGGAACTGAAGCTTTCTTT
CDR3 protein: CASSQTGGLGTEAFF